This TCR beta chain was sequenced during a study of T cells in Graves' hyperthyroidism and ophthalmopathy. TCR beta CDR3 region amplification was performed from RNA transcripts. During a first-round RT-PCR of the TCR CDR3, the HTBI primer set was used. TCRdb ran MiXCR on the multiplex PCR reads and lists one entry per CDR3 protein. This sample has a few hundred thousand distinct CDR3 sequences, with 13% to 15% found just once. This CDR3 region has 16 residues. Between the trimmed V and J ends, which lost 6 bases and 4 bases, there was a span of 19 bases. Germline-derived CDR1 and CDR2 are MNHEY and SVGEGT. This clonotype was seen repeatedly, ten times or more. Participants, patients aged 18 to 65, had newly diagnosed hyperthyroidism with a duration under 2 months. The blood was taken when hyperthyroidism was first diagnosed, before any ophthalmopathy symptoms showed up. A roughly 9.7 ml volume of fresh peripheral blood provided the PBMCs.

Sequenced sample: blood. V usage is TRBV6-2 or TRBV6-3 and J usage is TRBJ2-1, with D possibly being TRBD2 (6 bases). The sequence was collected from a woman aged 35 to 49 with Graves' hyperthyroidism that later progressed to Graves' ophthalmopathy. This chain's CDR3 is CASRHLPGGTYNEQFF. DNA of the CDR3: TGTGCCAGCAGACACCTCCCAGGCGGGACTTACAATGAGCAGTTCTTC.